This T cell receptor (beta chain) derives from a study of control samples from healthy donors and cancer patients. Repertoires were generated with immunoSEQ multiplex PCR, while TCRdb's copy carries only in-frame clones and drops some. The sample includes roughly 29,000 clones, around 80% of them seen just once. The CDR3 sequence is 19 residues long. CDR1 is MNHEY and CDR2 is SMNVEV in the germline V gene (reference sequence). After removal of 0 bases from V and 3 bases from J, the junction contained 8 bases not matched to a gene. The sequenced sample consisted of PBMCs. This clonotype was obtained from a man aged 55 to 70 with head and neck cancer. This chain joins TRBV27 and TRBJ2-3; 14 bases agree with TRBD2. Here the CDR3 DNA reads TGTGCCAGCAGTTTATCGGAGGAGGGACTAGCGGGAGTTACAGATACGCAGTATTTT. This translates into CASSLSEEGLAGVTDTQYF.